What follows describes a single T cell receptor beta chain. The data belong to a study of blood T cell repertoires in COVID-19. This table comes from immunoSEQ multiplex PCR, and its TCRdb copy is limited to in-frame clones, with some not included. Among about 160,000 clones listed, roughly 91% were seen once. V dropped 1 base and J dropped 0; count of bases not matched to a gene: 3. CDR3 size: 15 residues. The germline V gene has CDR1 GTSNPN and CDR2 SVGIG (reference sequence). The source of this sequence is a woman aged 45-60 years with acute or convalescent COVID-19. The chain is built from TRBV30 and TRBJ2-3, with 8 bases identical to TRBD2. Input material: peripheral blood. The CDR3 loop reads CAWSAPSGSTDTQYF. The CDR3 coding sequence is TGTGCCTGGAGTGCCCCTAGCGGGAGCACAGATACGCAGTATTTT.